This paragraph reports one T cell receptor beta chain. A single count supports this clonotype. The clone's antigen remains unknown. Qualities for individual bases were not recorded, and no much larger clone is one base off. One read is thin evidence. The donors were roughly 38 Caucasian individuals from Russia, aged roughly 6 to 90 years, who were systemically healthy. Approximately 9 milliliters of peripheral blood were collected from each donor into EDTA-treated Vacutainer tubes. PBMCs were isolated by Ficoll-Paque density-gradient centrifugation, with at least 7 million obtained per sample. Total RNA was extracted from PBMCs with Trizol reagent, with at least 5 micrograms obtained per sample. For every donor, an aliquot of PBMCs went through flow cytometry to measure the percentages of naive CD45RAhigh/CD27high T cells. The method behind the library was 5' RACE. Sequenced using an Illumina HiSeq 2500. A second PCR of about 7 to 12 cycles was run with a J-beta primer mix and a sample-barcoded 5' primer. Each TCR beta cDNA molecule received a unique molecular identifier from a template-switch 5' adaptor carrying 12 random nucleotides. Each sample yielded at least 2.5 million CDR3-containing paired-end reads. All of the RNA was converted into first-strand cDNA using the Mint cDNA synthesis kit, with a TRBC-specific oligonucleotide serving as the primer. All cDNA was treated with uracil-DNA glycosylase and then went through a first 18-cycle PCR with the universal primers M1SS and BC2_uni_R. For the original study's pipeline: Each sample was normalized by randomly selecting 1 million high-quality reads, each carrying a distinct molecular identifier. Reads sharing molecular identifiers were discarded rather than binned into consensus sequences. CDR3 identification, clonotype clustering and error correction used MiTCR with a Q25 quality threshold and the strictest error-elimination algorithm. A nonparametric unseen species model with Euler transformation was used to estimate lower-bound total TCR beta diversity. Through fastp at Q25 and MiXCR, TCRdb rebuilt clones from the public reads, retaining in-frame beta chains. Rows are unified per CDR3 protein, each entry keeping the most common DNA and genes. V and J calls and clone size were set by TCRdb, not the authors. Present in this sample are some 800,000 distinct CDR3 sequences, under 45% of which were seen just once. The top ten constitute under 20% of the sample.

This sample stems from a study of blood T cells in healthy people across ages (dated by TCRdb to between 2015 and 2017). A note on the overall study: Template switching captured roughly one uniquely barcoded TCR beta cDNA molecule per two T cells in model experiments. Using deep sequencing normalized with unique cDNA molecular identifiers, the study measured how TCR beta repertoire diversity changes with age. The donors were divided into four age groups: young (average around 17 years), middle-aged (about 40), aged (roughly 66) and long-lived (roughly 88). To avoid experimental bias, donors of different ages were distributed randomly across sequencing lanes. Two additional independent replicas of 1 million unique cDNA reads from the same blood draw were analyzed for two donors (one aged 18 to 29 and one aged 80 or older).

What the work shows at the level of the full study, not this receptor alone: A strong correlation was found between observed TCR beta diversity and the percentage of naive T cells measured by flow cytometry. The CMV infection status of donors was not known, potentially confounding age-related changes in expanded clonotypes. Bulk unsorted PBMC profiling prevented conclusive comparison of naive and antigen-experienced compartments. As age increased, observed TCR beta diversity per million T cells dropped in a roughly linear way, and a significant reduction was already evident by age 40. Estimates of total diversity from one million sequenced T cells were regarded as lower bounds and underestimates. Compared with the aged group, the long-lived group had more naive CD4+ T cells, fewer expanded clones and increased TCR diversity, suggesting age selection.

Source material: blood. The sequence was collected from a man aged 60-69 years in good health.

For the CDR3, the sequence is CASGTGVTGELFF. The nucleotides are TGTGCCAGCGGGACAGGGGTCACCGGGGAGCTGTTTTTT. The V and J segments used are TRBV2 and TRBJ2-2, with 10 bases in between that match TRBD1. Here V drops 8 bases and J drops 4 bases, and the junction holds 1 base not matched to any gene. Taken from the germline V gene, the CDR1 and CDR2 loops are SNHLY and FYNNEI. The CDR3 starts with the cysteine, ends with the phenylalanine, and has 13 residues. Only the CDR3 region is kept as DNA, spanning 39 bases read in frame from base 1.